This entry describes one TCR beta chain. As originally analysed: By means of reference gene primer amplification, nucleated cell counts were estimated. Repertoires were generated with immunoSEQ multiplex PCR, while TCRdb's copy carries only in-frame clones and drops some. V, J and clone size are those of that table, while D and trimming were read from the DNA. The table lists 60,000 to 90,000 clones, 80% of them singletons. The entry originates in a study of blood T cell repertoires in COVID-19. Overall study context: Sites in the United States, Italy and Spain provided acute and convalescent COVID-19 samples. The analysed material was cDNA or gDNA that came from T cells, B-cell-depleted T cells, or PBMCs.

The CDR3 runs to 13 residues. Trimming stripped 3 bases from V and 7 bases from J, with 12 bases between. Germline values: CDR1 SGHTA, CDR2 FQGTGA. This chain connects TRBV7-3 to TRBJ2-5; weak D call: TRBD1 (6 bases). Material: peripheral blood. The sequence derives from a man between 60 and 75 years old with active or convalescent COVID-19. The CDR3: CASSLNREGTQYF. CDR3 nucleotide sequence: TGTGCCAGCAGCTTGAACAGGGAAGGGACCCAGTACTTC.